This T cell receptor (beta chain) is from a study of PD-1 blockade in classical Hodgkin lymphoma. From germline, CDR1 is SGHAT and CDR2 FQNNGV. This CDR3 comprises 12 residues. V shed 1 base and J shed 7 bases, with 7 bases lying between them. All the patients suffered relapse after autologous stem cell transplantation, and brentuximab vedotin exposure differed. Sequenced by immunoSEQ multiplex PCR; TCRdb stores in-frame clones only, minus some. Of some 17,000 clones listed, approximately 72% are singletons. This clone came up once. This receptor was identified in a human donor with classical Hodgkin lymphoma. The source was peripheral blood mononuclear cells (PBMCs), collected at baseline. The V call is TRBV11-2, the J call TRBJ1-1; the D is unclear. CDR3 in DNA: TGTGCCAGCAGCTTAGTTAGAAATGAAGCTTTCTTT. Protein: CASSLVRNEAFF.